The clone carrying this TCR beta chain was detected many times. Amplified TCR beta CDR3 regions came from RNA transcripts. With the HTBI primer set, the TCR CDR3 went through a first round of RT-PCR. Via MiXCR, TCRdb re-called the multiplex PCR reads, giving one row per CDR3 protein. The table includes fewer than 450,000 distinct CDR3 sequences, 15% to 20% detected once. Trimming took 6 bases from V and 0 from J; bases not matched to a gene: 8. The CDR3 totals 18 residues. Germline CDR1 and CDR2: DFQATT and SNEGSKA (reference sequence). The data are from a study of T cells in Graves' hyperthyroidism and ophthalmopathy.

The source material was blood. This receptor was taken from a woman aged 30 to 39 with Graves' hyperthyroidism that later progressed to Graves' ophthalmopathy. This chain links TRBV20-1 with TRBJ2-1; 16 bases line up with TRBD2. The CDR3 DNA sequence: TGCAGTGCCGGCGGGACTAGCGGGAGGGGGAGCTCCTACAATGAGCAGTTCTTC. Its translation: CSAGGTSGRGSSYNEQFF.